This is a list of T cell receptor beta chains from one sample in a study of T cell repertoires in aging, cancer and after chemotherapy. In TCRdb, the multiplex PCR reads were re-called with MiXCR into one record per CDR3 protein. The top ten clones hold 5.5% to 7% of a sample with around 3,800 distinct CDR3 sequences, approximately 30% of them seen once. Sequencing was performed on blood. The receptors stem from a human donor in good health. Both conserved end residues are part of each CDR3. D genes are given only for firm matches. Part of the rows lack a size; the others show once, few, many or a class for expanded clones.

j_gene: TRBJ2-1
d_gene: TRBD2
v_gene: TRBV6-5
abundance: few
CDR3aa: CATRTSQSYNEQFF
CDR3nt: TGTGCCACCAGGACTAGTCAAAGTTACAATGAGCAGTTCTTC

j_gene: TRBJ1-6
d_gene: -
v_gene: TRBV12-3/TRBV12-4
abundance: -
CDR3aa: CASSFPGTSPLYF
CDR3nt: TGTGCCAGCAGTTTCCCCGGTACCTCACCCCTCTACTTT

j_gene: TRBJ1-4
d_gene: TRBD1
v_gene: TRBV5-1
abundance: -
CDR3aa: CASSWQGAREKLFF
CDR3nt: TGCGCCAGCAGCTGGCAGGGGGCGCGTGAAAAACTGTTTTTT

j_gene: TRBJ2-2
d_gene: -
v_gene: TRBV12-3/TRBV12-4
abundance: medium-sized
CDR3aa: CASSLYRANTGELFF
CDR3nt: TGTGCCAGCAGTTTATATAGGGCGAACACCGGGGAGCTGTTTTTT

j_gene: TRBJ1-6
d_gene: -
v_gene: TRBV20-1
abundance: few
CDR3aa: CSARTGDYNSPLHF
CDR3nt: TGCAGTGCTAGAACAGGAGACTATAATTCACCCCTCCACTTT

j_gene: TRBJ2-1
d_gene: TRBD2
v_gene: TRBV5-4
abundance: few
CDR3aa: CASSSGLESYNEQFF
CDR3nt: TGTGCCAGCAGCTCCGGACTAGAGTCGTACAATGAGCAGTTCTTC

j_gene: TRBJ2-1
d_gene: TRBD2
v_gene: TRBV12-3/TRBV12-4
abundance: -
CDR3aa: CASSPSGLAGTNEQFF
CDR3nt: TGTGCCAGCTCACCATCAGGGCTAGCGGGGACCAATGAGCAGTTCTTC

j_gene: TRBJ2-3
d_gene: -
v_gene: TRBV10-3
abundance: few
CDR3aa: CAISAMGPSTDTQYF
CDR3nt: TGTGCCATCAGTGCGATGGGTCCTAGCACAGATACGCAGTATTTT

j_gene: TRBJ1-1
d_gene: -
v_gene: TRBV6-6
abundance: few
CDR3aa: CASSYVMNTEAFF
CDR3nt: TGTGCCAGCAGTTATGTCATGAACACTGAAGCTTTCTTT

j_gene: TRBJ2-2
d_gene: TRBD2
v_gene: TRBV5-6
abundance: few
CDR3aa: CASSRTSGAGELFF
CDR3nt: TGCGCCAGCAGCCGGACTAGCGGGGCCGGGGAGCTGTTTTTT

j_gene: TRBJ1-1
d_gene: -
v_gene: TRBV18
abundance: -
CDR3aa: CASSPPGAGEDEAFF
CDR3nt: TGTGCCAGCTCACCACCGGGCGCAGGGGAGGATGAAGCTTTCTTT

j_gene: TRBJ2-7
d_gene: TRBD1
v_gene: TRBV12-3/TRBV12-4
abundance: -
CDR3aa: CASSEDRGPALYREQYF
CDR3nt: TGTGCCAGCAGCGAAGACAGGGGGCCGGCTCTGTATCGGGAGCAGTACTTC

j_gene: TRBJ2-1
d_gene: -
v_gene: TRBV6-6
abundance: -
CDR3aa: CASSPDGNEQFF
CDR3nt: TGCGCCAGCAGTCCGGACGGGAATGAGCAGTTCTTC

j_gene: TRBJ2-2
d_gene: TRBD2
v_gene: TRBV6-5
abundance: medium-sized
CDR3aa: CASRSGGFTGELFF
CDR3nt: TGTGCCAGCAGGAGCGGGGGCTTCACCGGGGAGCTGTTTTTT

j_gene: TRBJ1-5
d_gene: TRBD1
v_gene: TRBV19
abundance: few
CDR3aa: CASSLPTGGNNQPQHF
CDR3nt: TGTGCCAGTAGTCTCCCGACAGGGGGCAACAATCAGCCCCAGCATTTT

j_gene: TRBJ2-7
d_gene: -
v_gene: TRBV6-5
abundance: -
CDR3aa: CASSSRRGTYEQYF
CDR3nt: TGTGCCAGCAGTTCACGACGGGGAACCTACGAGCAGTACTTC

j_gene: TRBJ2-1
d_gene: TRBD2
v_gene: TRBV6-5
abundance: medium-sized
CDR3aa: CASSSRGVSYNEQFF
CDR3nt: TGTGCCAGCAGTTCGCGGGGGGTCTCCTACAATGAGCAGTTCTTC

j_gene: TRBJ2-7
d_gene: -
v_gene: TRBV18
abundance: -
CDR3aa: CASSQRLENYEQYF
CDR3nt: TGTGCCAGCTCACAACGACTCGAGAACTACGAGCAGTACTTC

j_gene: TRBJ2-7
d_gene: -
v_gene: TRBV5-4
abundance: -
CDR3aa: CASSGRDNYEQYF
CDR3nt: TGTGCCAGCAGCGGGAGGGACAACTACGAGCAGTACTTC

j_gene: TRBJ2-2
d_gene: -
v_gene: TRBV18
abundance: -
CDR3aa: CASSPLAGVGLSARAELFF
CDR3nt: TGTGCCAGCTCACCTCTGGCGGGTGTGGGATTATCGGCTCGCGCGGAGCTGTTTTTT

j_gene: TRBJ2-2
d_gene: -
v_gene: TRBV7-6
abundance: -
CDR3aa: CASSTTGTSPGELFF
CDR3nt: TGTGCCAGCAGCACCACCGGGACAAGTCCCGGGGAGCTGTTTTTT

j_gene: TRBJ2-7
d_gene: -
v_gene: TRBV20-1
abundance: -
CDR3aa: CSARGGRNEQYF
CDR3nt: TGCAGTGCTAGAGGTGGGAGAAACGAGCAGTACTTC

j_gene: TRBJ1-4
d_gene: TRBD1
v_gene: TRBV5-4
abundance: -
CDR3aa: CASSRQGAEPNEKLFF
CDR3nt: TGTGCCAGCAGCCGACAGGGCGCCGAGCCGAATGAAAAACTGTTTTTT

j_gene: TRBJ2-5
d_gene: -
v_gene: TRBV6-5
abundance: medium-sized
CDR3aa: CASSGNLQETQYF
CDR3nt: TGTGCCAGCAGTGGGAACTTGCAAGAGACCCAGTACTTC

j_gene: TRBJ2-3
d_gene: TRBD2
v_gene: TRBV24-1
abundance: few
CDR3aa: CATSDRTSGGTDTQYF
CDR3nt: TGTGCCACCAGTGATCGGACTAGCGGGGGTACAGATACGCAGTATTTT

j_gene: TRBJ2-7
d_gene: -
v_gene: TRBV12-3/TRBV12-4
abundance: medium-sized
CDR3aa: CASSVYAEQYF
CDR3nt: TGTGCCAGCAGTGTCTACGCCGAGCAGTACTTC

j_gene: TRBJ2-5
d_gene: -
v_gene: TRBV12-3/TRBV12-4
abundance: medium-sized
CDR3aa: CASGTATETQYF
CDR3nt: TGTGCCAGCGGCACTGCTACAGAGACCCAGTACTTC

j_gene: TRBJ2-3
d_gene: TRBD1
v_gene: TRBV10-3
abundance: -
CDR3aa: CAIRAPRDREKPDTQYF
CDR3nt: TGTGCCATCAGAGCCCCCCGGGACAGGGAAAAACCAGATACGCAGTATTTT

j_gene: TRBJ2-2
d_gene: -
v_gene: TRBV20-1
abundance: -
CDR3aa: CSATGLTGELFF
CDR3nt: TGCAGTGCTACAGGGTTAACCGGGGAGCTGTTTTTT

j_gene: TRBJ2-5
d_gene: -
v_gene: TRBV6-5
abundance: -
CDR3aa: CASSLFLGEEGYMGEETQYF
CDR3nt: TGTGCCAGCAGTTTATTTTTGGGGGAAGAGGGATATATGGGGGAAGAGACCCAGTACTTC

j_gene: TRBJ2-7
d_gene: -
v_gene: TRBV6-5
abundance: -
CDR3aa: CASRMGRGGASSYEQYF
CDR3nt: TGTGCCAGCAGAATGGGTCGAGGGGGGGCGAGCTCCTACGAGCAGTACTTC

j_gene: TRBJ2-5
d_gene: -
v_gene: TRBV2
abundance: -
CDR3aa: CASRGGLQETQYF
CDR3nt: TGTGCCAGCAGGGGTGGACTACAAGAGACCCAGTACTTC

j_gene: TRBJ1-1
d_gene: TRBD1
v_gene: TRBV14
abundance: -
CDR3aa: CASNTQGAGTEAFF
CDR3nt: TGTGCCAGCAACACACAGGGGGCCGGGACTGAAGCTTTCTTT

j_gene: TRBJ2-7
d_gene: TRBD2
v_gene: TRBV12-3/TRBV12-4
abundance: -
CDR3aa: CASSIPLGLAGGIEQYF
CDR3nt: TGTGCCAGCAGTATCCCCCTCGGACTAGCGGGGGGGATCGAGCAGTACTTC

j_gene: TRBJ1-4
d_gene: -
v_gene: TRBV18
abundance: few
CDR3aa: CASSPPQGGARVEKLFF
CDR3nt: TGTGCCAGCTCACCACCCCAAGGGGGGGCGCGAGTTGAAAAACTGTTTTTT

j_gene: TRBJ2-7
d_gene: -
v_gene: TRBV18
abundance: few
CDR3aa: CASSPRSGYEQYF
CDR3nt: TGTGCCAGCTCACCTCGCTCGGGGTACGAGCAGTACTTC

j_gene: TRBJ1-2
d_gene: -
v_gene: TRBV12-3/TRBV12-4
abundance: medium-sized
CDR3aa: CASSPGIQFLGGGYTF
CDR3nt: TGTGCCAGCAGTCCAGGGATACAGTTTTTGGGGGGTGGCTACACCTTC

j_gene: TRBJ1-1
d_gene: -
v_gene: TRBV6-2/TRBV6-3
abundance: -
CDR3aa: CASSYLISNTEAFF
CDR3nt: TGTGCCAGCAGTTACTTAATCTCGAACACTGAAGCTTTCTTT

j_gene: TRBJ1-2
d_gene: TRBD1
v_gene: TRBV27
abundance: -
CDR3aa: CASSWAPGRGLFGYTF
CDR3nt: TGTGCCAGCAGTTGGGCCCCTGGCAGGGGGCTTTTTGGCTACACCTTC

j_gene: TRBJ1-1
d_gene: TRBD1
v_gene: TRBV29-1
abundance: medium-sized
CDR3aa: CSASWGQGNTEAFF
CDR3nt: TGCAGCGCATCCTGGGGACAGGGAAACACTGAAGCTTTCTTT

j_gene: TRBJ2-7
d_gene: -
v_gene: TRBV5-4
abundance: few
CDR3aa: CASSLLGSYEQYF
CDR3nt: TGTGCCAGCAGCTTGCTGGGGAGCTACGAGCAGTACTTC

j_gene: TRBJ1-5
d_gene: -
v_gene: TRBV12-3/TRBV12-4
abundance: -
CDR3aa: CASSSYQGSQPQHF
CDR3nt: TGTGCCAGCAGTTCCTACCAGGGTTCTCAGCCCCAGCATTTT

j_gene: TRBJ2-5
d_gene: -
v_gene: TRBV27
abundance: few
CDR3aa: CASRRGTGETQYF
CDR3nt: TGTGCCAGCAGGCGAGGGACCGGGGAGACCCAGTACTTC

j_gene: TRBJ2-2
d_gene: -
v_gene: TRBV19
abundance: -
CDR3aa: CASKSRLAGERFF
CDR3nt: TGTGCCAGTAAATCTCGCCTGGCCGGGGAGCGGTTTTTT

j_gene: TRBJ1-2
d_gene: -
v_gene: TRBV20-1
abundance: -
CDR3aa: CSARESGSYGYTF
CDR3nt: TGCAGTGCTAGAGAGAGTGGGAGCTATGGCTACACCTTC

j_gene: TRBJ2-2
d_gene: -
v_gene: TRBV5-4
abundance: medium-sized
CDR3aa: CASSSGITGELFF
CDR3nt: TGTGCCAGCAGCTCAGGGATTACCGGGGAGCTGTTTTTT

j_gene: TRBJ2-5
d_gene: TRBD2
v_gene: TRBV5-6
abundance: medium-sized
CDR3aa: CASSRDDAGDETQYF
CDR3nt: TGTGCCAGCAGCCGCGATGATGCGGGGGATGAGACCCAGTACTTC

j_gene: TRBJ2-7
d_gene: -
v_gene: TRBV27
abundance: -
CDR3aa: CASSSVSTYKQYF
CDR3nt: TGTGCCAGCAGTTCTGTCTCCACCTACAAGCAGTACTTC

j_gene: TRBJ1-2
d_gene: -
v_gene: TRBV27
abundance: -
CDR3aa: CASSYSGTLYGYTF
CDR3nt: TGTGCCAGCAGTTACTCTGGTACACTCTATGGCTACACCTTC

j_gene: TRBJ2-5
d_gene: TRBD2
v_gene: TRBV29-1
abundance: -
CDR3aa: CSAVLTSGQETQYF
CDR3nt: TGCAGTGCTGTACTGACTAGCGGTCAAGAGACCCAGTACTTC

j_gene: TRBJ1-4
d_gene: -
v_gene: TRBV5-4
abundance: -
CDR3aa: CASSFLPATNEKLFF
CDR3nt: TGTGCCAGCAGCTTCCTCCCCGCAACTAATGAAAAACTGTTTTTT

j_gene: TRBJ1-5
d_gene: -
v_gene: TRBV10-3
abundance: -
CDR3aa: CAISEQQNQPQHF
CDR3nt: TGTGCCATCAGTGAACAACAGAATCAGCCCCAGCATTTT

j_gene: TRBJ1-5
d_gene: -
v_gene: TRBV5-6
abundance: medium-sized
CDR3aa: CASSLNSNRVSNQPQHF
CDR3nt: TGTGCCAGCAGCTTGAATTCCAACAGGGTGAGCAATCAGCCCCAGCATTTT